This TCR beta chain is from a study of blood T cells in healthy people across ages. The germline CDR1 and CDR2 sequences are SGHNT and YENEEA. This CDR3 is 15 amino acids long. V lost 0 bases to trimming and J lost 6 bases, with 12 bases between them. PCR was performed a second time for roughly 7 to 12 cycles using a sample-barcoded 5' primer and a J-beta primer mix. Every cDNA molecule carried a tag from a template-switch adaptor bearing 12 random nucleotides. MiXCR, applied by TCRdb to the 5' RACE reads, yields one record per CDR3 protein. Found here are roughly 720,000 distinct CDR3 sequences, 53% of them singletons; the top ten hold 40% to 50%. This clonotype was detected a few times.

Material for sequencing was blood. The clonotype originates from a man older than 75 in good health. The V call is TRBV11-3, the J call TRBJ2-1; possible D gene TRBD2, 6 bases. CDR3 sequence (DNA): TGTGCCAGCAGCTTAGACGGGGGTCCATTCAATGAGCAGTTCTTC. Protein product: CASSLDGGPFNEQFF.